This is a list of T cell receptor beta chains from one sample in a study of blood T cell repertoires in COVID-19. Using immunoSEQ multiplex PCR, the repertoire was profiled, and TCRdb retains in-frame clones only, with some absent. The sample gives approximately 180,000 clones, approximately 89% of which show up once; under 2.5% is in the top ten. The sequenced sample consisted of PBMCs or T cells enriched from blood (not recorded which). The receptor source for this set is a woman in her thirties or forties with acute COVID-19. Both conserved end residues are part of each CDR3. The D gene is left open where the match is weak. Part of the rows lack a size; the others show once, few, many or a class for expanded clones.

d_gene	v_gene	j_gene	abundance	CDR3nt	CDR3aa
TRBD1	TRBV27	TRBJ1-4	NA	TGTGCCAGCAGTCGGACAGGAGGAAATGAAAAACTGTTTTTT	CASSRTGGNEKLFF
TRBD2	TRBV5-1	TRBJ2-3	NA	TGCGCCAGCAGCTATAGCGGGGGAGTGGGGACGCAGTATTTT	CASSYSGGVGTQYF
TRBD2	TRBV7-2	TRBJ2-2	NA	TGTGCCAGCAGCTTAGAGGCGGGGGGCGTTACCGGGGAGCTGTTTTTT	CASSLEAGGVTGELFF
NA	TRBV6-5	TRBJ2-7	NA	TGTGCCAGCAGTTACGGGGCGGGGCTGCTCTACGAGCAGTACTTC	CASSYGAGLLYEQYF
NA	TRBV18	TRBJ2-1	NA	TGTGCCAGCTCACCTAGCCGAACAGGGTATCATGAGCAGTTCTTC	CASSPSRTGYHEQFF
TRBD1	TRBV4-1	TRBJ1-1	NA	TGCGCCAGCAGCCGCAATCCCGGGACAGGCGCGAACACTGAAGCTTTCTTT	CASSRNPGTGANTEAFF
TRBD1	TRBV2	TRBJ1-1	NA	TGTGCCAGCAGTGAATCCACAGGGGGAAACACTGAAGCTTTCTTT	CASSESTGGNTEAFF
TRBD2	TRBV19	TRBJ2-3	NA	TGTGCCAGTGCTGCGGGGGGACGCTCAGATACGCAGTATTTT	CASAAGGRSDTQYF
TRBD1	TRBV29-1	TRBJ2-7	NA	TGCAGCGCTAGACAGGGGGCTAACGAGCAGTACTTC	CSARQGANEQYF
NA	TRBV27	TRBJ2-1	NA	TGTGCCAGCAGTTTAAATCCTAGCGCCTACAATGAGCAGTTCTTC	CASSLNPSAYNEQFF
TRBD2	TRBV9	TRBJ2-3	NA	TGTGCCAGCAGCCCCGGACTAGCGGGGAACACAGATACGCAGTATTTT	CASSPGLAGNTDTQYF
NA	TRBV24-1	TRBJ2-1	NA	TGTGCCACCAGTCATCACAATGAGCAGTTCTTC	CATSHHNEQFF
NA	TRBV9	TRBJ2-3	NA	TGTGCCAGCAGCGTAGAGTTGCTTAGCGGCACAGATACGCAGTATTTT	CASSVELLSGTDTQYF
TRBD1	TRBV5-1	TRBJ2-7	NA	TGCGCCAGCAGTTCCTCCGGGACAGGCCGGTACGAGCAGTACTTC	CASSSSGTGRYEQYF
NA	TRBV4-2	TRBJ1-3	NA	TGTGCCAGCAGCCCAGACACTCTCCAGGGCTCTGGAAACACCATATATTTT	CASSPDTLQGSGNTIYF
TRBD1	TRBV30	TRBJ1-2	NA	TGTGCCGGGGGGCAGGGGGCGCGGAGCGGCTACACCTTC	CAGGQGARSGYTF
NA	TRBV19	TRBJ2-1	NA	TGTGCCAGTAGAACTAGAAACAATGAGCAGTTCTTC	CASRTRNNEQFF
NA	TRBV30	TRBJ1-1	NA	TGTGCCTGGACCCCCCGTTGGAACACTGAAGCTTTCTTT	CAWTPRWNTEAFF
TRBD1	TRBV6-5	TRBJ1-1	NA	TGTGCCAGCAGGACAGGGAGCTTAGGCACTGAAGCTTTCTTT	CASRTGSLGTEAFF
TRBD2	TRBV5-8	TRBJ2-5	NA	TGTGCCAGCAGCTCTGGTGGAATAGCGGGAGCTCTAGAGACCCAGTACTTC	CASSSGGIAGALETQYF
TRBD2	TRBV5-4	TRBJ2-1	NA	TGTGCCAGCAGCCAGGGAGCTAGCGGGGGGAAATACAATGAGCAGTTCTTC	CASSQGASGGKYNEQFF
TRBD1	TRBV18	TRBJ2-7	NA	TGTGCCAGCTCACCACTCTCACAGGGGGCTTACGAGCAGTACTTC	CASSPLSQGAYEQYF
NA	TRBV4-2	TRBJ2-2	NA	TGTGCCAGCAGCCAAGAGCGGGGGCCCACCGGGGAGCTGTTTTTT	CASSQERGPTGELFF
TRBD1	TRBV7-2	TRBJ2-2	once	TGTGCCAGCAGCCCCAGGACAGGGAACACCGGGGAGCTGTTTTTT	CASSPRTGNTGELFF
TRBD2	TRBV5-1	TRBJ2-3	few	TGCGCCAGCAGCCGCGGGCGGGAGTCCCAAGATACGCAGTATTTT	CASSRGRESQDTQYF
TRBD1	TRBV2	TRBJ2-6	NA	TGTGCCAGCAGTCCTGACAGGGTTGCTTCTCTCGGGGCCAACGTCCTGACTTTC	CASSPDRVASLGANVLTF
NA	TRBV5-4	TRBJ2-3	NA	TGTGCCAGCAGCCGCACAGGGTCAGATACGCAGTATTTT	CASSRTGSDTQYF
TRBD2	TRBV7-8	TRBJ2-1	NA	TGTGCCAGCAGCACCCCGAATCGAGCGGGGGCCTACAATGAGCAGTTCTTC	CASSTPNRAGAYNEQFF
TRBD2	TRBV19	TRBJ2-5	once	TGTGCCAGTAGTATTCGGTGGTCTAGCGGGAGGAACCAAGAGACCCAGTACTTC	CASSIRWSSGRNQETQYF
TRBD2	TRBV27	TRBJ2-1	NA	TGTGCCAGCAGCCCCTACTCTAGCGGGAGAGCGAATGAGCAGTTCTTC	CASSPYSSGRANEQFF
NA	TRBV7-2	TRBJ2-3	once	TGTGCCAGCAGCTTGCGACTAGCAGATACGCAGTATTTT	CASSLRLADTQYF
NA	TRBV7-2	TRBJ2-3	NA	TGTGCCAGCAGCTTAGCGGGAGACTCAAATACGCAGTATTTT	CASSLAGDSNTQYF
TRBD2	TRBV28	TRBJ2-7	NA	TGTGCCAGCAGTTCGTTATTACCCCCACCACCTAGCGGGGGGACCTCCTACGAGCAGTACTTC	CASSSLLPPPPSGGTSYEQYF
NA	TRBV21-1	TRBJ2-1	few	TGTGCCAGCAGCAGGGACCCAACCACCGGACTAGCGGTCAATGAGCAGTTCTTC	CASSRDPTTGLAVNEQFF
TRBD2	TRBV14	TRBJ2-3	once	TGTGCCAGCAGCCAAGATGGGGGCACTAGCGGGGGCACAGATACGCAGTATTTT	CASSQDGGTSGGTDTQYF
NA	TRBV18	TRBJ2-7	NA	TGTGCCAGCTCACTAGGGAGCTCCTACGAGCAGTACTTC	CASSLGSSYEQYF
TRBD1	TRBV7-8	TRBJ1-1	NA	TGTGCCAGCAGCTCTACCGGGACAGGGGAAGAGACTGAAGCTTTCTTT	CASSSTGTGEETEAFF
NA	TRBV2	TRBJ1-2	once	TGTGCCAGCAGCCTGGGGGCCTATGGCTACACCTTC	CASSLGAYGYTF
NA	TRBV5-5	TRBJ2-7	NA	TGTGCCAGCAGCGCCGGGACATCCTACGAGCAGTACTTC	CASSAGTSYEQYF
TRBD1	TRBV3-1/TRBV3-2	TRBJ1-5	NA	TGTGCCAGCAGCCTGGGGACAGACAGCAATCAGCCCCAGCATTTT	CASSLGTDSNQPQHF
TRBD1	TRBV2	TRBJ1-1	NA	TGTGCCAGCAGCCCGACAGGGTGGTACACTGAAGCTTTCTTT	CASSPTGWYTEAFF
TRBD1	TRBV19	TRBJ2-2	NA	TGTGCCAGTAGACCGGGACAGACGAACACCGGGGAGCTGTTTTTT	CASRPGQTNTGELFF
NA	TRBV6-5	TRBJ1-2	NA	TGTGCCAGCACCTCGAGCGGCGGGGTTAACTATGGCTACACCTTC	CASTSSGGVNYGYTF
NA	TRBV11-2	TRBJ2-7	NA	TGTGCCAGCAGCTTAATATCGGGAGAGGCCTACGAGCAGTACTTC	CASSLISGEAYEQYF
TRBD1	TRBV5-1	TRBJ1-5	NA	TGCGCCAGCAGCGTAACAGGGGGGGATCAGCCCCAGCATTTT	CASSVTGGDQPQHF
TRBD1	TRBV27	TRBJ1-4	NA	TGTGCCAGCAGGTACGCCGGACAGGGGAATGAAAAACTGTTTTTT	CASRYAGQGNEKLFF
NA	TRBV3-1/TRBV3-2	TRBJ1-4	NA	TGTGCCAGCAGCCCCCAGGGCACTAATGAAAAACTGTTTTTT	CASSPQGTNEKLFF
NA	TRBV11-3	TRBJ2-3	NA	TGTGCCAGCAGCAACGCAGCGCCCGGCTACCACACAGATACGCAGTATTTT	CASSNAAPGYHTDTQYF
NA	TRBV5-5	TRBJ2-3	few	TGTGCCAGCAGCTTGTCGGGGAGGAGCACAGATACGCAGTATTTT	CASSLSGRSTDTQYF
NA	TRBV7-9	TRBJ2-6	NA	TGTGTCCCAGGGTCTGGGGCCAACGTCCTGACTTTC	CVPGSGANVLTF
TRBD2	TRBV7-2	TRBJ2-7	NA	TGTGCCAGTGGGACTAGCGGGAACTACGAGCAGTACTTC	CASGTSGNYEQYF
TRBD1	TRBV30	TRBJ1-3	NA	TGTGCCGGCTTGACAGGGGCTGGAAACACCATATATTTT	CAGLTGAGNTIYF
NA	TRBV7-9	TRBJ2-5	NA	TGTGCCAGCAGCTTAGCGCGGGAGACCCAGTACTTC	CASSLARETQYF
TRBD1	TRBV6-1	TRBJ1-6	NA	TGTGCCAGCAGTGAGACGACAGGGACGAATTCACCCCTCCACTTT	CASSETTGTNSPLHF
TRBD2	TRBV11-3	TRBJ2-1	once	TGTGCCAGCAGCTTAGACGGGGGGGCCGGAGAATCGGAGCAGTTCTTC	CASSLDGGAGESEQFF